Listed below are T cell receptor beta chains from one sample, sequenced in a study of shared clonotypes between healthy human individuals. Method: immunoSEQ multiplex PCR; TCRdb's copy keeps in-frame clones and lacks some. The data show about 2 million clones, 90% to 95% seen once. Sequenced: naive CD4+ T cells sorted from blood. Source of these receptors: a man younger than 30 in good health. The CDR3 runs from the conserved cysteine through the conserved F or W. D genes are given only for firm matches. The listing skips clone size in some rows; elsewhere it reads once, few, many or a size class.

j_gene	v_gene	abundance	d_gene	CDR3nt	CDR3aa
TRBJ1-1	TRBV7-9	.	.	TGTGCCAGCAGCCTAGGGGAGAACATGAACACTGAAGCTTTCTTT	CASSLGENMNTEAFF
TRBJ2-4	TRBV2	.	.	TGTGCCAGCAGTGCCTTAAGGGAAGGCATTCAGTACTTC	CASSALREGIQYF
TRBJ1-5	TRBV6-6	.	TRBD1	TGTGCCAGCAGTTACCCGGGGACAGACGATCGGCCCCAGCATTTT	CASSYPGTDDRPQHF
TRBJ1-2	TRBV6-5	.	.	TGTGCCAGCAGAAACAGAAATTATTATGGCTACACCTTC	CASRNRNYYGYTF
TRBJ2-1	TRBV4-1	.	.	TGCGCCAGCAGCCAACAGGGGAATGAGCAGTTCTTC	CASSQQGNEQFF
TRBJ1-6	TRBV30	.	.	TGTGCCTCCGACGTCCCGTCACCCCTCCACTTT	CASDVPSPLHF
TRBJ2-1	TRBV7-2	.	.	TGTGCCAGCAGCGTCGGGGGAGCCCGGAATGAGCAGTTCTTC	CASSVGGARNEQFF
TRBJ1-2	TRBV28	.	.	TGTGCCAGCAGTCCCGGGGGGGGCTACACCTTC	CASSPGGGYTF
TRBJ2-7	TRBV19	.	TRBD1	TGTGCCAGTAAGGGACAGGGGGCTCACGAGCAGTACTTC	CASKGQGAHEQYF
TRBJ2-5	TRBV18	many	TRBD2	TGTGCCAGCTCACCACCGATGCGGGAGGGAGAGACCCAGTACTTC	CASSPPMREGETQYF
TRBJ2-6	TRBV6-8	.	.	TGTGCCAGCAGTCCCCACCGGGTCCTCTCTGGGGCCAACGTCCTGACTTTC	CASSPHRVLSGANVLTF
TRBJ2-6	TRBV13	.	.	TGTGCCAGCAGCATAAGGTCAGGGAGCCGGGCCAACGTCCTGACTTTC	CASSIRSGSRANVLTF
TRBJ2-5	TRBV18	.	.	TGTGCCAGCTCACCCTGGGGCCAAGAGACCCAGTACTTC	CASSPWGQETQYF
TRBJ1-5	TRBV6-1	.	TRBD1	TGTGCCAGCCGGGAGACAGGGATCAGCAATCAGCCCCAGCATTTT	CASRETGISNQPQHF
TRBJ2-5	TRBV5-4	.	.	TGTGCCAGCAGCTCCGAGGGGCTAGAGACCCAGTACTTC	CASSSEGLETQYF
TRBJ1-5	TRBV6-1	once	TRBD1	TGTGCCAGCAGTGTCACGACAGGGAATCAGCCCCAGCATTTT	CASSVTTGNQPQHF
TRBJ1-3	TRBV30	.	.	TGTGCCTGGAGTGTAAACCAGGCAGGGGAGGGAAACACCATATATTTT	CAWSVNQAGEGNTIYF
TRBJ2-1	TRBV29-1	once	TRBD1	TGCAGCGTTGAACATGGACAGGGGGCAAATGAGCAGTTCTTC	CSVEHGQGANEQFF
TRBJ1-4	TRBV19	.	.	TGTGCCAGTAGTGAAGGTCACCTTCTAGGAAAACTGTTTTTT	CASSEGHLLGKLFF
TRBJ1-3	TRBV6-5	once	TRBD1	TGTGCCAGCAGCCGGACAGGGGATGGAAACACCATATATTTT	CASSRTGDGNTIYF
TRBJ2-1	TRBV19	.	.	TGTGCCAGTAGTCTTCTCAGGGGAGGGCATAACAATGAGCAGTTCTTC	CASSLLRGGHNNEQFF
TRBJ2-2	TRBV5-6	once	.	TGTGCCAGCAGCTTGACGGGAGGGGAGCTGTTTTTT	CASSLTGGELFF
TRBJ1-2	TRBV5-1	.	TRBD1	TGCGCCAGCAGCTTGGTCCGGACAGGGAGGGCTTTAAGCTATGGCTACACCTTC	CASSLVRTGRALSYGYTF
TRBJ2-1	TRBV9	once	.	TGTGCCAGCAGCGTAGATGCGGGGACCTACAATGAGCAGTTCTTC	CASSVDAGTYNEQFF
TRBJ2-1	TRBV7-6	.	.	TGTGCCAGCAGCTTAGCTACAGGGCGGACCTACAATGAGCAGTTCTTC	CASSLATGRTYNEQFF
TRBJ2-5	TRBV6-5	.	.	TGTGCCAGCAGTCGGGGAGGAGAGACCCAGTACTTC	CASSRGGETQYF
TRBJ2-3	TRBV30	.	.	TGTGCCTGTCACGGAGGCACAGATACGCAGTATTTT	CACHGGTDTQYF
TRBJ2-3	TRBV6-5	.	.	TGTGCCAGCAGTTCGATCATTGCAGATACGCAGTATTTT	CASSSIIADTQYF
TRBJ1-4	TRBV5-6	.	TRBD1	TGTGCCAGCAGCCGGGGACAGTTTAATGAAAAACTGTTTTTT	CASSRGQFNEKLFF
TRBJ2-7	TRBV19	.	TRBD2	TGTGCCAGTAGCCGAAGCAAGACTAGCGCTTCGAGCGAGCAGTACTTC	CASSRSKTSASSEQYF
TRBJ2-7	TRBV6-1	.	TRBD1	TGTGCCTCACCTCCGGGACAGGGGTTAGCCGAGCAGTACTTC	CASPPGQGLAEQYF
TRBJ2-7	TRBV6-1	.	.	TGTGCCAGCAGTGACAGGGCCCGCTCCTACGAGCAGTACTTC	CASSDRARSYEQYF
TRBJ2-3	TRBV5-3	.	.	TGTGCCAGAAGCTTGGCCGGGACTAGCACAGATACGCAGTATTTT	CARSLAGTSTDTQYF
TRBJ1-2	TRBV7-9	.	TRBD1	TGTGCCAGCAGCGACCCCGGGACAGGGGCCTATGGCTACACCTTC	CASSDPGTGAYGYTF
TRBJ2-1	TRBV5-1	.	TRBD2	TGCGCCAGCAGCCGGTCGGGACTAGCGGGAGGGCCTAGCGGTAATGAGCAGTTCTTC	CASSRSGLAGGPSGNEQFF
TRBJ2-2	TRBV29-1	.	TRBD1	TGCAGCGTTGGAGTGACAGGGGGCAGCACCGGGGAGCTGTTTTTT	CSVGVTGGSTGELFF
TRBJ1-4	TRBV5-4	.	.	TGTGCCAGCGGCGACGGTGCAACTAATGAAAAACTGTTTTTT	CASGDGATNEKLFF
TRBJ2-7	TRBV5-1	.	.	TGCGCCAGCAGCTTGGAGGCTACATACGAGCAGTACTTC	CASSLEATYEQYF
TRBJ2-1	TRBV5-5	.	TRBD2	TGTGCCAGCACCCGACAGGAAAAGGGATTACTAGCGGCCTACAATGAGCAGTTCTTC	CASTRQEKGLLAAYNEQFF
TRBJ2-1	TRBV4-1	.	TRBD2	TGCGCCAGCAGCCAAGGCCTAGCGGAGGGGAGGTGGTTCTTC	CASSQGLAEGRWFF
TRBJ2-7	TRBV7-8	.	TRBD1	TGTGCCAGCAGCCGTAGCCCGGGACAGGGAGGGGACGAGCAGTACTTC	CASSRSPGQGGDEQYF
TRBJ2-3	TRBV5-6	.	TRBD2	TGTGCCAGCAGCTTTGGACTAGCGGGAGTGGATACGCAGTATTTT	CASSFGLAGVDTQYF
TRBJ2-3	TRBV5-6	.	.	TGTGCCAGCAGCTGGGTGGATTTGGGGCGTGGAGATACGCAGTATTTT	CASSWVDLGRGDTQYF
TRBJ1-1	TRBV6-5	once	.	TGTGCCAGCCGAAGGGGGGAGACTGAAGCTTTCTTT	CASRRGETEAFF
TRBJ2-3	TRBV11-1	.	TRBD2	TGTGCCAGCAGCTACCGAGCGGGGGCTATCACAGATACGCAGTATTTT	CASSYRAGAITDTQYF
TRBJ1-1	TRBV7-3	.	.	TGTGCCAGCAGCACCCAGGGTGGCACTGAAGCTTTCTTT	CASSTQGGTEAFF
TRBJ1-5	TRBV4-1	.	.	TGCGCCAGCAGCCAAGAGACGTTAGCAGAGCTCCGGCCCCAGCATTTT	CASSQETLAELRPQHF
TRBJ2-1	TRBV15	.	.	TGTGCCACCAGCAGGGATACAGGGTCCTACAATGAGCAGTTCTTC	CATSRDTGSYNEQFF
TRBJ1-2	TRBV6-1	.	.	TGTGCCAGCAGTGAAGCTAATTCCAGGCAGCCTAACTATGGCTACACCTTC	CASSEANSRQPNYGYTF
TRBJ2-1	TRBV7-9	.	.	TGTGCCAGCAGCTTAGGGCAGGTCCCCTCCTACAATGAGCAGTTCTTC	CASSLGQVPSYNEQFF
TRBJ1-1	TRBV6-5	.	.	TGTGCCAGCAGTTCCGTCGGGCGGGGAACTGAAGCTTTCTTT	CASSSVGRGTEAFF
TRBJ1-6	TRBV28	.	.	TGTGCCAGCAGGCAGGCAGGCGGATCACCCCTCCACTTT	CASRQAGGSPLHF
TRBJ1-2	TRBV6-1	.	.	TGTGCCAGCAGACTGGACAGCTATGGCTACACCTTC	CASRLDSYGYTF